This entry describes one TCR beta chain. The source of the sample is a study of control samples from healthy donors and cancer patients. Repertoires were generated with immunoSEQ multiplex PCR, while TCRdb's copy carries only in-frame clones and drops some. The table lists roughly 86,000 clones, around 92% of them singletons. The specimen sequenced was blood. The TCR originated in a man aged 25-45 years in good health.

CDR3 sequence: CATSDPDTEQFF. DNA of the CDR3: TGTGCCACCAGTGACCCCGATACTGAGCAGTTCTTC. The J gene is TRBJ2-1, the V gene TRBV24-1; D is uncertain. Per the germline V gene, CDR1 is KGHDR and CDR2 is SFDVKD. CDR3 size: 12 residues. V was trimmed by 4 bases and J by 9 bases, leaving 9 bases between them.